Below are 20 T cell receptor beta chains sequenced from a single sample in a study of beta chain features in type 1 diabetes. All of the isolated RNA was reverse transcribed, so expressed TCRB transcripts were sequenced. Measured with immunoSEQ multiplex PCR; TCRdb has only the in-frame clones, and not every one. In the table there are 70,000 to 90,000 clones, 25% to 35% of which are singletons. The sequenced material came from stem cell memory CD4+ T cells from blood. Receptors were obtained from a woman aged 18-29 years in good health.

The CDR3 protein is CASSLEAGFETEAFF. The CDR3 DNA reads TGCGCCAGCAGCTTGGAGGCAGGGTTCGAGACTGAAGCTTTCTTT. This chain connects TRBV5-1 to TRBJ1-1; tentative D call: TRBD1 (5 bases). The CDR3 totals 15 residues. In germline, CDR1 is SGHRS, CDR2 YFSETQ. V lost 0 bases and J 5 bases, leaving 14 bases between the germline ends. Using reference TRBV5-1 and TRBJ1-1 for the parts outside the CDR3, the full variable domain is KAGVTQTPRYLIKTRGQQVTLSCSPISGHRSVSWYQQTPGQGLQFLFEYFSETQRNKGNFPGRFSGRQFSNSRSEMNVSTLELGDSALYLCASSLEAGFETEAFFGQGTRLTVV.

This rearrangement joins TRBV6-1 to TRBJ1-1; D might be TRBD1 (5 bases). The germline gives CDR1 MNHNS, CDR2 SASEGT. The CDR3 has 13 residues. Trimming pared 2 bases from V and 4 bases from J, leaving 8 bases between. The CDR3 loop is CASSEQGGTEAFF. In DNA, the CDR3 is TGTGCCAGCAGTGAACAGGGCGGCACTGAAGCTTTCTTT.

The chain combines TRBV6-5 with TRBJ2-2; 10 bases are shared with TRBD1. From germline, CDR1 is MNHEY and CDR2 SVGAGI. The CDR3 loop spans 15 amino acids. V shed 6 bases, J shed 6 bases, and the junction held 7 bases outside the gene matches. The CDR3 DNA is TGTGCCAGCAGATCGGACAGGGGGGGGTCCGGGGAGCTGTTTTTT. Translating gives CASRSDRGGSGELFF.

The rearrangement links TRBV6-5 to TRBJ1-1; possibly TRBD1 for D (6 bases). The V gene's germline CDR1 is MNHEY and CDR2 SVGAGI. The CDR3 has 12 amino acids. V was shortened by 6 bases and J by 3 bases, with 8 bases between the two germline ends. This CDR3 is CASRGGDTEAFF. CDR3 bases: TGTGCCAGCAGAGGGGGTGACACTGAAGCTTTCTTT.

This clone occurred a few times. The chain has TRBV23-1 and TRBJ2-3; maybe TRBD1 (7 bases). TRBV23-1 is marked as an open reading frame, function uncertain. Trimming took off 7 bases at V and 4 bases at J, with 15 bases between the two ends. The CDR3 consists of 14 residues. The CDR3 region has the DNA TGCGCCAGCAACTCGCAGGGGGGCCCAGATACGCAGTATTTT. It specifies CASNSQGGPDTQYF.

The chain is built from TRBV5-1 and TRBJ1-1; 7 bases fit TRBD1. The CDR3 length is 13 residues. Per the germline V gene, CDR1 is SGHRS and CDR2 is YFSETQ. V lost 1 base to trimming and J lost 4 bases; unmatched junction nucleotides: 1. CDR3 sequence (DNA): TGCGCCAGCAGCTTGACAGGGGCCACTGAAGCTTTCTTT. It is translated as CASSLTGATEAFF.

V and J are TRBV5-1 and TRBJ1-1, with 11 bases identical to TRBD1. V gave up 3 bases and J gave up 6 bases; unmatched junction bases: 4. The length of the CDR3 is 14 residues. Germline CDR1 reads SGHRS; CDR2 reads YFSETQ. The CDR3 region is CASSSRTGGPEAFF. Written as DNA, the CDR3 is TGCGCCAGCAGCTCACGGACAGGGGGCCCTGAAGCTTTCTTT.

The V call is TRBV5-6, the J call TRBJ2-7; D not resolved. The V end lost 0 bases, the J end lost 4 bases, and 5 bases lay between the germline ends. The CDR3 is 12 residues long. Germline V gene sequence: CDR1 SGHDT, CDR2 YYEEEE. CDR3 amino acids: CASSLGQYEQYF. CDR3 coding DNA: TGTGCCAGCAGCTTGGGGCAGTACGAGCAGTACTTC.

This clone appeared a few times. This chain links TRBV19 with TRBJ1-1, with a possible D match to TRBD1 (5 bases). In germline, CDR1 is LNHDA, CDR2 SQIVND (reference sequence). The CDR3 is 16 amino acids. Deletions cut 4 bases from V and 0 bases from J, with 15 bases between. DNA for the CDR3: TGTGCCAGTAGTAGGGGACTTTCGGGAATGAACACTGAAGCTTTCTTT. It specifies CASSRGLSGMNTEAFF.

V usage is TRBV19 and J usage is TRBJ2-4, with TRBD2 identical over 10 bases. Germline V gene data show CDR1 as LNHDA and CDR2 as SQIVND (reference sequence). V shed 3 bases and J 0 bases; nucleotides not matched to a gene: 5. This CDR3 is 17 amino acids long. The CDR3 DNA sequence: TGTGCCAGTAGTATCGGTCTAGCGGGGGTAGCCAAAAACATTCAGTACTTC. The encoded protein is CASSIGLAGVAKNIQYF.

Turning to this clone: Other DNA sequences in this specimen translate into the identical CDR3. This CDR3 reads CASSPDRTNYGYTF. CDR3 coding DNA: TGTGCCAGCTCACCAGACAGAACTAACTATGGCTACACCTTC. The rearrangement joins TRBV18 to TRBJ1-2; TRBD1 is a possible D gene (5 bases). CDR3 length: 14 residues. Germline V CDR1 and CDR2: KGHSH, LQKENI. With 2 bases removed from V and 0 bases from J, the gap between germline ends came to 7 bases.

The V gene is TRBV18, the J gene TRBJ1-2; a possible D gene is TRBD1 (6 bases). Germline loops: CDR1 KGHSH, CDR2 LQKENI. CDR3 length: 15 residues. Trimming cost V 2 bases and J 8 bases, with 18 bases left between them. The CDR3 region has the DNA TGTGCCAGCTCACCAGGCCAGGCAGGGGAGTACGGCTACACCTTC. This sequence encodes CASSPGQAGEYGYTF.

This rearrangement joins TRBV18 to TRBJ2-7, with 14 bases identical to TRBD2. CDR3 length: 15 residues. The germline gives CDR1 KGHSH, CDR2 LQKENI. V shed 3 bases, J shed 7 bases, and the junction held 5 bases outside the gene matches. Written as DNA, the CDR3 is TGTGCCAGCTCACCCGCGGGACTAGCGGGAGATGAGCAGTACTTC. This sequence encodes CASSPAGLAGDEQYF.

This chain connects TRBV29-1 to TRBJ1-2, with TRBD1 identical over 8 bases. CDR1 and CDR2 (germline): SQVTM, ANQGSEA. The CDR3 consists of 14 residues. After removal of 0 bases from V and 5 bases from J, the junction contained 5 bases not matched to a gene. Written as DNA, the CDR3 is TGCAGCGTTGAAGAAGCAGGGGGCGGGTATGGCTACACCTTC. It encodes CSVEEAGGGYGYTF.

The chain uses TRBV9 and TRBJ2-3; the match to TRBD1 covers 7 bases. After removal of 1 base from V and 4 bases from J, the junction contained 3 bases not matched to a gene. The germline gives CDR1 SGDLS, CDR2 YYNGEE. This CDR3 comprises 14 residues. The CDR3, as DNA: TGTGCCAGCAGCGTATACCAGGGGGCAGATACGCAGTATTTT. Translating gives CASSVYQGADTQYF.

This clone was counted a few times. The V and J genes are TRBV9 and TRBJ2-5; 12 bases align to TRBD2. The CDR3 contains 17 residues. The germline V gene has CDR1 SGDLS and CDR2 YYNGEE. Trimming took 0 bases from V and 4 from J; bases not matched to a gene: 7. DNA of the CDR3: TGTGCCAGCAGCGTAGGGGCTAGCGGGGGGGCTTCAGAGACCCAGTACTTC. It codes for CASSVGASGGASETQYF.

This clone was seen a handful of times. Written as DNA, the CDR3 is TGTGCCAGCAGCTTAAATGACAGCCCCTCCGACACTGAAGCTTTCTTT. Amino acid sequence: CASSLNDSPSDTEAFF. The gene calls are TRBV5-4 and TRBJ1-1; D might be TRBD1 (5 bases). This CDR3 is 16 amino acids long. V lost 2 bases and J lost 3, with 17 bases in between. Germline CDR1 and CDR2: SGHNT and YYREEE (reference sequence).

The chain has TRBV30 and TRBJ1-5, with D possibly being TRBD1 (5 bases). Germline loops: CDR1 GTSNPN, CDR2 SVGIG (reference sequence). V lost 5 bases to trimming and J lost 2 bases, with 10 bases between them. The CDR3 has 13 residues. CDR3 bases: TGTGCCTGGGACGGGGGAGGCAATCAGCCCCAGCATTTT. It yields the protein CAWDGGGNQPQHF.

The rearrangement uses TRBV6-5 and TRBJ1-1, with TRBD1 matching 9 bases. V shed 0 bases and J 3 bases; nucleotides not matched to a gene: 5. The CDR3 covers 16 residues. The germline CDR1 and CDR2 sequences are MNHEY and SVGAGI. CDR3 sequence reads: CASSYSGTGMDTEAFF. The CDR3 region has the DNA TGTGCCAGCAGTTACTCCGGGACAGGGATGGACACTGAAGCTTTCTTT.

This clone was seen a handful of times. The rearrangement joins TRBV18 to TRBJ2-5; D not resolved. Deletions cut 0 bases from V and 4 bases from J, with 9 bases between. The CDR3 sequence is 14 residues long. Germline assignment: CDR1 KGHSH and CDR2 LQKENI. The CDR3 DNA sequence: TGTGCCAGCTCACCACCGAACGGCGGAGAGACCCAGTACTTC. Protein: CASSPPNGGETQYF.